These 22 T cell receptor beta chains came from one sample sequenced in a study of cytomegalovirus exposure and HLA in healthy donors. Use of 60 Vbeta and 13 Jbeta primers characterized the PCR. Sequencing used immunoSEQ multiplex PCR; TCRdb keeps in-frame clones, though not all of them. This sample has about 160,000 clones; 70% to 90% occur once, and the top ten carry approximately 7%. The sequenced sample was PBMCs. Receptor source: a young woman in good health and CMV-seropositive.

This chain links TRBV5-4 with TRBJ1-6; D may be TRBD1 (5 bases). The CDR3 runs to 15 residues. With 1 base removed from V and 6 bases from J, the gap between germline ends came to 11 bases. In germline, CDR1 is SGHNT, CDR2 YYREEE (reference sequence). CDR3 nucleotide sequence: TGTGCCAGCAGCTTGAGTACAGGATTTAATTCACCCCTCCACTTT. Its protein is CASSLSTGFNSPLHF.

The V call is TRBV11-2, the J call TRBJ2-5; 8 positions agree with TRBD2. CDR3 size: 13 residues. V lost 5 bases to trimming and J lost 2 bases; unmatched junction nucleotides: 1. Germline lookup yields CDR1 SGHAT and CDR2 FQNNGV. This CDR3 is CASSGLAQETQYF. The CDR3 nucleotides read TGTGCCAGCAGCGGACTAGCTCAAGAGACCCAGTACTTC.

On this clone: This sample includes further DNA sequences coding for the same CDR3. This chain links TRBV9 with TRBJ2-2, with a possible D match to TRBD1 (5 bases). There are 14 residues in the CDR3. CDR1 is SGDLS and CDR2 is YYNGEE in the germline V gene. The V end was cut by 1 base, the J end by 3 bases, with 7 bases between. The CDR3 loop reads CASSVTGDTGELFF. CDR3 bases: TGTGCCAGCAGCGTAACAGGAGACACCGGGGAGCTGTTTTTT. Full variable domain (rest looked up from reference TRBV9 and TRBJ2-2): DSGVTQTPKHLITATGQRVTLRCSPRSGDLSVYWYQQSLDQGLQFLIQYYNGEERAKGNILERFSAQQFPDLHSELNLSSLELGDSALYFCASSVTGDTGELFFGEGSRLTVL.

This clone came up a few times. The chain couples TRBV7-9 to TRBJ1-4, with D possibly matching TRBD1 (5 bases). CDR3 length: 15 residues. V was pared by 6 bases and J by 0 bases, with 11 bases between. The germline CDR1 and CDR2 sequences are SEHNR and FQNEAQ (reference sequence). The CDR3 DNA is TGTGCCAGCAGGCTCCGGGGGGCAACTAATGAAAAACTGTTTTTT. It yields the protein CASRLRGATNEKLFF.

The chain combines TRBV9 with TRBJ2-7; the D gene is possibly TRBD2 (6 bases). CDR3 length: 15 residues. The germline CDR1 and CDR2 sequences are SGDLS and YYNGEE. Trimming left V 2 bases short and J 0 bases short, with 12 bases between. The CDR3 sequence is CASSVAGTSSYEQYF. The CDR3 region has the DNA TGTGCCAGCAGCGTGGCGGGGACCTCCTCCTACGAGCAGTACTTC.

This rearrangement joins TRBV2 to TRBJ2-1; D is possibly TRBD1 (6 bases). This CDR3 spans 13 amino acids. V was clipped by 2 bases and J by 12 bases, with 14 bases between them. Germline-derived CDR1 and CDR2 are SNHLY and FYNNEI. In DNA, the CDR3 is TGTGCCAGCAGTGAATGGTCAGGGGAACGGCAGTTCTTC. Amino acids: CASSEWSGERQFF. Variable domain in full (rest from reference TRBV2 and TRBJ2-1): EPEVTQTPSHQVTQMGQEVILRCVPISNHLYFYWYRQILGQKVEFLVSFYNNEISEKSEIFDDQFSVERPDGSNFTLKIRSTKLEDSAMYFCASSEWSGERQFFGPGTRLTVL.

The J gene is TRBJ2-3, the V gene TRBV30, with 8 positions matching TRBD2. V gave up 4 bases and J gave up 1 base; unmatched junction bases: 10. The CDR3 is made up of 16 amino acids. Germline V gives CDR1 GTSNPN, CDR2 SVGIG (reference sequence). The CDR3 region has the DNA TGTGCCTGGAATGGGGCGGGGGGCAGGGGCACAGATACGCAGTATTTT. As protein: CAWNGAGGRGTDTQYF.

V usage is TRBV15 and J usage is TRBJ2-7, with 7 bases that match TRBD2. The CDR3 extends over 14 amino acids. From germline, CDR1 is LNHNV and CDR2 YYDKDF (reference sequence). V trimming: 1 base; J trimming: 5 bases; junction bases outside the gene matches: 5. CDR3 sequence reads: CATSRGGDYHEQYF. The CDR3 DNA reads as TGTGCCACCAGCAGAGGGGGGGACTACCACGAGCAGTACTTC.

The rearrangement links TRBV29-1 to TRBJ1-2; 7 positions agree with TRBD1. This CDR3 is built from 13 residues. V lost 3 bases and J lost 9; bases outside the gene matches: 10. Germline CDR1 is SQVTM and CDR2 is ANQGSEA. CDR3 DNA sequence: TGCAGCGTTGAGCCCCGGGACAGCGGACGCTACACCTTC. It translates to CSVEPRDSGRYTF.

The chain combines TRBV28 with TRBJ1-1; TRBD1 agrees at 8 bases. The CDR3 loop spans 14 amino acids. Germline CDR1 is MDHEN and CDR2 is SYDVKM. After removal of 6 bases from V and 0 bases from J, the junction contained 3 bases not matched to a gene. The CDR3 sequence is CASRRDRLNTEAFF. CDR3 in DNA: TGTGCCAGCAGAAGGGACAGGTTGAACACTGAAGCTTTCTTT.

CDR3 nucleotides: TGTGCCAGCAGCTACCTACAGGGGGCGCATGCCTACAATGAGCAGTTCTTC. It is translated as CASSYLQGAHAYNEQFF. The genes are TRBV21-1 and TRBJ2-1; the table's D call, TRBD1, was not checked against the DNA. TRBV21-1 is termed a pseudogene. There are 17 residues in the CDR3.

This chain links TRBV11-2 with TRBJ1-1; the match to TRBD1 covers 10 bases. This CDR3 spans 17 amino acids. The germline gives CDR1 SGHAT, CDR2 FQNNGV. The trim removed 5 bases at V and 4 bases at J, leaving 13 bases unmatched. CDR3 DNA: TGTGCCAGCAGCCCCCGAGGGGACAGGGGAAGCGGCACTGAAGCTTTCTTT. It translates to CASSPRGDRGSGTEAFF.

CDR3: CASSFELGGYYNEQFF. DNA for the CDR3: TGTGCCAGCAGCTTTGAATTGGGGGGTTATTACAATGAGCAGTTCTTC. The rearrangement links TRBV5-6 to TRBJ2-1, with D maybe TRBD2 (6 bases). Germline V gene sequence: CDR1 SGHDT, CDR2 YYEEEE. V was clipped by 2 bases and J by 4 bases, with 16 bases between them. The CDR3 totals 16 residues.

The rearrangement uses TRBV9 and TRBJ2-2; 7 nucleotides align to TRBD2. V shed 2 bases and J 3 bases; nucleotides not matched to a gene: 7. The length of the CDR3 is 16 residues. The germline V gene has CDR1 SGDLS and CDR2 YYNGEE. Here the CDR3 reads CASSVGLGADTGELFF. The CDR3 DNA reads as TGTGCCAGCAGCGTCGGACTAGGGGCGGACACCGGGGAGCTGTTTTTT. Together with reference TRBV9 and TRBJ2-2, the CDR3 gives the full variable domain: DSGVTQTPKHLITATGQRVTLRCSPRSGDLSVYWYQQSLDQGLQFLIQYYNGEERAKGNILERFSAQQFPDLHSELNLSSLELGDSALYFCASSVGLGADTGELFFGEGSRLTVL.

The V call is TRBV4-1, the J call TRBJ1-2, with 8 bases that match TRBD1. The V gene's germline CDR1 is MGHRA and CDR2 YSYEKL. This CDR3 comprises 15 residues. V lost 0 bases, J lost 3 bases, and 3 bases stayed unmatched. CDR3 residues: CASSQDPTGDYGYTF. The CDR3 DNA is TGCGCCAGCAGCCAAGATCCGACAGGGGACTATGGCTACACCTTC.

This sequence joins TRBV6-6 and TRBJ2-4, with 9 nucleotides matching TRBD2. Germline CDR1 is MNHNY and CDR2 is SVGAGI (reference sequence). This CDR3 is built from 15 residues. With 6 bases clipped from V and 0 bases from J, the junction kept 3 bases outside the gene matches. CDR3 amino acids: CASRLAGAAKNIQYF. DNA of the CDR3: TGTGCCAGCAGGTTAGCGGGGGCAGCCAAAAACATTCAGTACTTC.

The gene calls are TRBV19 and TRBJ2-2, with 8 bases lining up with TRBD1. The J segment lost 1 base and the V segment lost 6 bases, leaving 4 bases of the junction unmatched. Germline V CDR1 and CDR2: LNHDA, SQIVND (reference sequence). The CDR3 has 15 amino acids. CDR3 nucleotide sequence: TGTGCCAGTAGACCCAGGGGGCTGAACACCGGGGAGCTGTTTTTT. This gives the protein CASRPRGLNTGELFF.

The rearrangement joins TRBV4-2 to TRBJ1-4, with D unresolved. This CDR3 contains 14 residues. Germline loops: CDR1 LGHNA, CDR2 YNFKEQ. V lost 1 base to trimming and J lost 3 bases, with 6 bases between them. CDR3: CASSQGPANEKLFF. DNA for the CDR3: TGTGCCAGCAGCCAAGGTCCGGCTAATGAAAAACTGTTTTTT.

The chain carries TRBV21-1 and TRBJ1-4; TRBD1 was called by the table and not checked on the DNA. TRBV21-1 is recorded as a pseudogene. There are 14 residues in the CDR3. CDR3 residues: CASRYGQGGEKLFF. CDR3 nucleotides: TGTGCCAGCAGGTACGGACAGGGTGGTGAAAAACTGTTTTTT.

CDR3 amino acids: CASSLETGIYGYTF. CDR3 DNA: TGTGCCAGCAGCTTAGAGACAGGGATCTATGGCTACACCTTC. The chain carries TRBV7-9 and TRBJ1-2; 7 bases map to TRBD1. This CDR3 comprises 14 residues. Germline V gives CDR1 SEHNR, CDR2 FQNEAQ (reference sequence). J lost 4 bases, V lost 1 base, and 3 bases had no gene match.

This chain links TRBV7-3 with TRBJ2-6; D is uncertain. CDR3 length equals 12 residues. With 5 bases removed from V and 4 bases from J, the gap between germline ends came to 3 bases. CDR1 and CDR2 from the germline V gene are SGHTA and FQGTGA. The CDR3 DNA reads as TGTGCCAGCAGCCCGGGGGCCAACGTCCTGACTTTC. This gives the protein CASSPGANVLTF.

The V gene is TRBV5-1, the J gene TRBJ1-1; 8 bases agree with TRBD1. Unmatched junction bases numbered 11, after V lost 4 bases and J lost 6 bases. Germline V gene data show CDR1 as SGHRS and CDR2 as YFSETQ. This CDR3 comprises 15 residues. The CDR3 sequence: CASSPGQAGPSEAFF. CDR3 nucleotides: TGCGCCAGCAGCCCGGGACAGGCGGGGCCCTCTGAAGCTTTCTTT.